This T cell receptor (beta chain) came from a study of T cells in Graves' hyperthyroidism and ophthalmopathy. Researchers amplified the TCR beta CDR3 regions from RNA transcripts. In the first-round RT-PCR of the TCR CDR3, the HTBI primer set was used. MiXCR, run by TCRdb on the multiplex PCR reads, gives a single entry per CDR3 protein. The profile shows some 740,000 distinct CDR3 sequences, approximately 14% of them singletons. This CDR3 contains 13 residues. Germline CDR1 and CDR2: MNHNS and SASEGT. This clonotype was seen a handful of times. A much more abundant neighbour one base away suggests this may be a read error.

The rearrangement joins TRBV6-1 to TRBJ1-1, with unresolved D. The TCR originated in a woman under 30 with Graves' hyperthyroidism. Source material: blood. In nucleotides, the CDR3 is TGTGCCAGCAGTGACCTTACATCCCCTGAAACTTTCTTT. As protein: CASSDLTSPETFF.